The 32 T cell receptor beta chains below all came from one sample that was sequenced in a study of chemoradiotherapy in HPV16-positive cancers. Sequencing used immunoSEQ multiplex PCR; TCRdb keeps in-frame clones, though not all of them. The table shows approximately 9,500 clones, with roughly 70% occurring only once. The sequencing here drew on tumor tissue, taken from a patient who underwent chemoradiotherapy. These receptors all stem from a human donor with HPV-associated anogenital cancer.

The genes are TRBV7-9 and TRBJ1-4; D gene unclear. This CDR3 spans 15 amino acids. The germline gives CDR1 SEHNR, CDR2 FQNEAQ (reference sequence). Trimming took 0 bases from V and 6 from J, leaving 11 bases between them. The CDR3 DNA reads TGTGCCAGCAGCTTAGCGGGAACTTCTGATGAAAAACTGTTTTTT. Amino acids: CASSLAGTSDEKLFF.

Concerning this clone itself: Relative to the germline gene, one junction end is altered; a read error may explain this. The chain links TRBV6-4 to TRBJ1-2, with a possible D match to TRBD1 (5 bases). The germline V gene has CDR1 MRHNA and CDR2 SNTAGT. CDR3 length: 16 amino acids. This CDR3 reads CAGSREGGRAQYGYTF. Here the CDR3 DNA reads TGTGCCGGCAGTCGAGAAGGTGGCAGGGCCCAATATGGCTACACCTTC.

The chain uses TRBV2 and TRBJ2-7, with a tentative D call TRBD1 (6 bases). The germline gives CDR1 SNHLY, CDR2 FYNNEI. The CDR3 has 14 residues. Trimming cost V 6 bases and J 3 bases, with 15 bases left between them. The CDR3 loop is CASSSQGPNYEQYF. CDR3 sequence (DNA): TGTGCCAGCAGCAGCCAGGGGCCCAACTACGAGCAGTACTTC.

This clone was seen a single time. V usage is TRBV6-5 and J usage is TRBJ1-2; D is unclear. There are 15 residues in the CDR3. V was shortened by 0 bases and J by 1 base, with 9 bases between the two germline ends. CDR1 MNHEY and CDR2 SVGAGI come from the germline V gene. The DNA for the CDR3 is TGTGCCAGCAGTTACTCGCCGACACTTAACTATGGCTACACCTTC. Protein sequence: CASSYSPTLNYGYTF.

The rearrangement joins TRBV27 to TRBJ2-3; 13 bases fit TRBD2. Germline V gene lookup returns CDR1 MNHEY and CDR2 SMNVEV (reference sequence). The CDR3 is made up of 16 amino acids. Trimming at V came to 1 base and at J to 3 bases, leaving 1 base not matched to a gene. CDR3 region: CASSLLTSGGTDTQYF. The DNA for the CDR3 is TGTGCCAGCAGTTTATTGACTAGCGGGGGGACAGATACGCAGTATTTT.

This rearrangement joins TRBV2 to TRBJ1-2; no clear D gene. The V gene's germline CDR1 is SNHLY and CDR2 FYNNEI. CDR3 length equals 17 residues. The ends were cut back, 4 bases at V and 0 bases at J, with 18 bases in the middle. CDR3 in DNA: TGTGCCAGCAGTGCTCGAGCCAGGCACCGAGCTAACTATGGCTACACCTTC. It is translated as CASSARARHRANYGYTF.

V gene TRBV7-2 combines with J gene TRBJ1-5; unclear D gene. The CDR3 contains 14 residues. The V end lost 1 base, the J end lost 9 bases, and 13 bases lay between the germline ends. Germline loops: CDR1 SGHTA, CDR2 FQGNSA. DNA for the CDR3: TGTGCCAGCAGCTTAGGTGTCGGAAGTACGCCCCAGCATTTT. This encodes CASSLGVGSTPQHF.

This CDR3 is CASSTGRSGANIQYF. In DNA form, the CDR3 reads TGCGCCAGCAGCACCGGACGAAGTGGGGCGAACATTCAGTACTTC. The J gene is TRBJ2-4, the V gene TRBV5-1, with D possibly TRBD1 on 5 matching bases. V lost 4 bases and J 7 bases, leaving 18 bases between the germline ends. Germline CDR1 SGHRS, CDR2 YFSETQ. The CDR3 has 15 residues.

This clone showed up just a few times. The chain carries TRBV6-5 and TRBJ1-1; weak D call: TRBD1 (5 bases). Germline V gives CDR1 MNHEY, CDR2 SVGAGI. The CDR3 spans 15 residues. V shed 4 bases and J shed 2 bases, with 14 bases lying between them. The CDR3 nucleotides read TGTGCCAGCAGTTGGTCAGACAGACTAAACACTGAAGCTTTCTTT. Translating it yields CASSWSDRLNTEAFF.

The V call is TRBV28, the J call TRBJ2-7; the match to TRBD1 covers 7 bases. Germline CDR1 MDHEN, CDR2 SYDVKM. The CDR3 covers 13 residues. J gave up 2 bases and V 6 bases, and 4 bases lay outside the gene matches. CDR3 region: CASRAGQAYEQYF. Written as DNA, the CDR3 is TGTGCCAGCAGAGCAGGACAGGCCTACGAGCAGTACTTC.

The chain employs TRBV7-3 and TRBJ2-4; TRBD2 is a possible D gene (7 bases). This CDR3 contains 14 residues. Trimming pared 6 bases from V and 8 bases from J, leaving 17 bases between. Germline V gene sequence: CDR1 SGHTA, CDR2 FQGTGA. CDR3 residues: CASSWRGGGDIQYF. The CDR3 DNA reads as TGTGCCAGCAGTTGGAGGGGAGGGGGAGACATTCAGTACTTC. Looking up the rest from reference TRBV7-3 and TRBJ2-4 gives the full variable domain: GAGVSQTPSNKVTEKGKYVELRCDPISGHTALYWYRQSLGQGPEFLIYFQGTGAADDSGLPNDRFFAVRPEGSVSTLKIQRTERGDSAVYLCASSWRGGGDIQYFGAGTRLSVL.

The chain links TRBV18 to TRBJ2-3; 8 nucleotides match TRBD1. Germline assignment: CDR1 KGHSH and CDR2 LQKENI. This CDR3 is 15 amino acids long. V lost 6 bases and J lost 5; bases outside the gene matches: 10. The CDR3 nucleotides are TGTGCCAGCTCCCGTGAGGCAGGGGGCATAGATACGCAGTATTTT. Its protein is CASSREAGGIDTQYF.

The rearrangement uses TRBV2 and TRBJ1-5, with D perhaps TRBD1 (5 bases). The ends were cut back, 6 bases at V and 2 bases at J, with 14 bases in the middle. The germline V gene has CDR1 SNHLY and CDR2 FYNNEI. The CDR3 spans 15 residues. In DNA, the CDR3 is TGTGCCAGCAGCGTCGGGGCCGTGGGCAATCAGCCCCAGCATTTT. The encoded protein is CASSVGAVGNQPQHF.

The J gene is TRBJ1-2, the V gene TRBV5-6; no firm D call. V was pared by 4 bases and J by 4 bases, with 14 bases between. This CDR3 has 14 amino acids. Germline assignment: CDR1 SGHDT and CDR2 YYEEEE. The CDR3, as DNA: TGTGCCAGCAGCCGCTGGGAGGGCGTCTATGGCTACACCTTC. Protein sequence: CASSRWEGVYGYTF.

This rearrangement joins TRBV9 to TRBJ1-1; 10 bases match TRBD1. The CDR3 covers 16 residues. J lost 5 bases, V lost 4 bases, and 11 bases had no gene match. CDR1 is SGDLS and CDR2 is YYNGEE in the germline V gene. Written as DNA, the CDR3 is TGTGCCAGCAGCCCCAGAGGCGGACAGGGGGGGACTGAAGCTTTCTTT. Translation gives CASSPRGGQGGTEAFF.

V gene TRBV7-9 combines with J gene TRBJ1-2, with 7 positions matching TRBD1. Germline V gives CDR1 SEHNR, CDR2 FQNEAQ (reference sequence). After removal of 0 bases from V and 0 bases from J, the junction contained 1 base not matched to a gene. This CDR3 has 15 amino acids. In nucleotides, the CDR3 is TGTGCCAGCAGCTTAGCCGGACAGGCTAACTATGGCTACACCTTC. It codes for CASSLAGQANYGYTF.

This chain links TRBV5-4 with TRBJ2-5, with 7 positions matching TRBD1. V was clipped by 4 bases and J by 2 bases; unmatched bases: 5. Germline values: CDR1 SGHNT, CDR2 YYREEE (reference sequence). The CDR3 covers 14 residues. For the CDR3, the DNA is TGTGCCAGCAGCCCGACAGGGAATCAAGAGACCCAGTACTTC. Translation gives CASSPTGNQETQYF.

This clone turned up a few times. The gene calls are TRBV7-6 and TRBJ2-1; 12 bases align to TRBD2. Germline CDR1 reads SGHVS; CDR2 reads FNYEAQ. The trim removed 2 bases at V and 7 bases at J, leaving 3 bases unmatched. The CDR3 length is 15 residues. As DNA, the CDR3 is TGTGCCAGCAGCTTACTAGCGGGGGGGGTTAATGAGCAGTTCTTC. It yields the protein CASSLLAGGVNEQFF.

This rearrangement joins TRBV9 to TRBJ2-6; D unclear. Germline V CDR1 and CDR2: SGDLS, YYNGEE. Trimming took 3 bases from V and 4 from J, leaving 17 bases between them. The CDR3 has 17 residues. As DNA, the CDR3 is TGTGCCAGCAGCGCAGCACCTGGTTCCTGGGGGGCCAACGTCCTGACTTTC. The encoded protein is CASSAAPGSWGANVLTF.

The rearrangement joins TRBV9 to TRBJ2-7; no firm D call. CDR1 SGDLS and CDR2 YYNGEE come from the germline V gene. Trimming took 2 bases from V and 2 from J, leaving 11 bases between them. CDR3 length: 14 residues. The CDR3 DNA reads TGTGCCAGCAGCGTCAAGGGCAACCCCTACGAGCAGTACTTC. Amino acids: CASSVKGNPYEQYF.

V is TRBV27 and J is TRBJ2-7; no clear D. This CDR3 has 13 residues. Trimming took off 10 bases at V and 0 bases at J, with 13 bases between the two ends. In germline, CDR1 is MNHEY, CDR2 SMNVEV (reference sequence). The CDR3 sequence is CAITPPSSYEQYF. CDR3 sequence (DNA): TGTGCCATTACCCCGCCAAGCTCCTACGAGCAGTACTTC.

This chain links TRBV30 with TRBJ2-7, with D maybe TRBD2 (7 bases). This CDR3 region has 13 residues. Germline assignment: CDR1 GTSNPN and CDR2 SVGIG (reference sequence). Trimming left V 0 bases short and J 3 bases short, with 9 bases between. The CDR3 protein is CAWSVGGGYEQYF. The CDR3 DNA is TGTGCCTGGAGTGTAGGGGGGGGCTACGAGCAGTACTTC.

V and J are TRBV7-2 and TRBJ2-5, with D tentatively TRBD1 (5 bases). The J call is in doubt because the DNA end fits TRBJ2-7 better. The CDR3 consists of 14 residues. CDR1 SGHTA and CDR2 FQGNSA come from the germline V gene. In DNA, the CDR3 is TGTGCCAGCAGCTTAGATTGGGGCACTTACGAGCAGTACTTC. This encodes CASSLDWGTYEQYF.

By sample share, this clone is large. The CDR3, as DNA: TGCGCCAGCAGCTTCAGCGGCAGGGGGGTAGGTGGGACGAGGACTGAAGCTTTCTTT. It translates to CASSFSGRGVGGTRTEAFF. This chain links TRBV5-1 with TRBJ1-1, with 7 positions matching TRBD1. The germline CDR1 and CDR2 sequences are SGHRS and YFSETQ. The V gene end was trimmed by 2 bases and the J gene end by 5 bases; junction bases not matched to a gene: 21. The CDR3 contains 19 residues.

This chain uses TRBV6-5 with TRBJ1-6; 8 positions match TRBD1. The CDR3 is 12 amino acids. V trimming: 8 bases; J trimming: 9 bases; junction bases outside the gene matches: 3. Germline assignment: CDR1 MNHEY and CDR2 SVGAGI. The CDR3 protein is CASGQGFSPLHF. The CDR3 nucleotides read TGTGCCAGCGGACAGGGTTTTTCACCCCTCCACTTT.

This clone was seen once. The chain is built from TRBV5-6 and TRBJ2-4; 9 bases fit TRBD1. There are 15 residues in the CDR3. Germline values: CDR1 SGHDT, CDR2 YYEEEE. V gave up 4 bases and J gave up 3 bases; unmatched junction bases: 5. The CDR3 sequence: CASSTVDRGKNIQYF. In DNA, the CDR3 is TGTGCCAGCAGCACGGTGGACAGGGGCAAAAACATTCAGTACTTC. The whole variable domain, remainder taken from reference TRBV5-6 and TRBJ2-4, is DAGVTQSPTHLIKTRGQQVTLRCSPKSGHDTVSWYQQALGQGPQFIFQYYEEEERQRGNFPDRFSGHQFPNYSSELNVNALLLGDSALYLCASSTVDRGKNIQYFGAGTRLSVL.

The chain combines TRBV18 with TRBJ1-5, with TRBD1 matching 8 bases. Germline-derived CDR1 and CDR2 are KGHSH and LQKENI. This CDR3 contains 16 residues. Trimming took 4 bases from V and 2 from J; bases not matched to a gene: 7. The CDR3 sequence: CASSRQGKFGNQPQHF. The CDR3 region has the DNA TGTGCCAGCTCACGACAGGGGAAATTCGGCAATCAGCCCCAGCATTTT.

V usage is TRBV18 and J usage is TRBJ2-1, with no clear D. V lost 3 bases to trimming and J lost 1 base, with 16 bases between them. From germline, CDR1 is KGHSH and CDR2 LQKENI. The CDR3 extends over 17 amino acids. The CDR3 region has the DNA TGTGCCAGCTCACCTAGAGTGTTGGCAGGATCCTACAATGAGCAGTTCTTC. This codes for CASSPRVLAGSYNEQFF.

The gene calls are TRBV5-6 and TRBJ1-1; D may be TRBD1 (5 bases). The V end lost 7 bases, the J end lost 1 base, and 8 bases lay between the germline ends. Germline assignment: CDR1 SGHDT and CDR2 YYEEEE. The CDR3 has 12 amino acids. CDR3 coding DNA: TGTGCCAGCGGGGGAACGAACACTGAAGCTTTCTTT. Its protein product is CASGGTNTEAFF.

This sequence joins TRBV7-2 and TRBJ2-5, with a tentative D call TRBD2 (5 bases). CDR1 is SGHTA, CDR2 FQGNSA, per germline. V was clipped by 0 bases and J by 1 base, with 12 bases between them. CDR3 length: 16 amino acids. CDR3 region: CASSLAATRGQETQYF. CDR3 in DNA: TGTGCCAGCAGCTTAGCCGCCACCCGGGGCCAAGAGACCCAGTACTTC. Complete variable domain (other parts from reference TRBV7-2 and TRBJ2-5): GAGVSQSPSNKVTEKGKDVELRCDPISGHTALYWYRQSLGQGLEFLIYFQGNSAPDKSGLPSDRFSAERTGGSVSTLTIQRTQQEDSAVYLCASSLAATRGQETQYFGPGTRLLVL.

The chain is built from TRBV19 and TRBJ1-5; 11 positions match TRBD1. V gave up 7 bases and J gave up 6 bases; unmatched junction bases: 8. The CDR3 is 15 residues long. Germline assignment: CDR1 LNHDA and CDR2 SQIVND (reference sequence). CDR3 DNA sequence: TGTGCCAGTACGAGGGACAGGGGGTTATTTCAGCCCCAGCATTTT. Amino acid sequence: CASTRDRGLFQPQHF.

By proportion, this clone is medium-sized (0.01 to 0.1%). The chain recombines TRBV30 with TRBJ2-3; no reliable D call. The CDR3 is made up of 16 amino acids. Trimming took 0 bases from V and 9 from J, leaving 22 bases between them. Germline CDR1 reads GTSNPN; CDR2 reads SVGIG (reference sequence). CDR3 in amino acids: CAWSVMGAFVLRTQYF. CDR3 sequence (DNA): TGTGCCTGGAGTGTAATGGGCGCCTTTGTATTACGGACGCAGTATTTT.